This is a list of T cell receptor beta chains from one sample in a study of CD8 T cells in Susac syndrome. TCRdb analysed the immunoSEQ multiplex PCR reads with MiXCR anew, one entry per CDR3 protein. This sample has fewer than 350,000 distinct CDR3 sequences, with about 92% found just once. The sequenced sample consisted of CD4+ T cells from PBMCs. All receptors derive from a human donor with multiple sclerosis. CDR3s include the opening cysteine and the closing phenylalanine or tryptophan. Fields, in order: V gene, clone size, D gene, J gene, CDR3 DNA, CDR3 protein. D genes are given only for firm matches. The size entry is marked missing in some rows and otherwise reads once, few, many or a size class.

TRBV9	.	.	TRBJ2-3	TGTGCCAGCAGTAAAACAGGGAGCACAGATACGCAGTATTTT	CASSKTGSTDTQYF
TRBV5-1	few	.	TRBJ1-2	TGCGCCAGCAGCTTGGGGACAGCCGCAGACTATGGCTACACCTTC	CASSLGTAADYGYTF
TRBV7-2	.	.	TRBJ2-7	TGTGCCAGCAGCTTAGTAGTGGGGCAGGTCGGGGACGAGCAGTACTTC	CASSLVVGQVGDEQYF
TRBV2	once	TRBD2	TRBJ2-1	TGTGCCAGCAGATCTAGGGAGGCGGGAGGGCCTCACAATGAGCAGTTCTTC	CASRSREAGGPHNEQFF
TRBV12-3/TRBV12-4	.	.	TRBJ1-5	TGTGCCAGCAGTTTAGCGCGGGGGAAGGATCAGCCCCAGCATTTT	CASSLARGKDQPQHF
TRBV7-2	.	.	TRBJ2-7	TGTGCCAGCAGCCACTTCGACGAGCAGTACTTC	CASSHFDEQYF
TRBV5-4	.	.	TRBJ1-1	TGTGCCAGCAGCCCAGTGCCAGGGACCACTGAAGCTTTCTTT	CASSPVPGTTEAFF
TRBV4-1	.	TRBD1	TRBJ2-4	TGCGCCAGCAGCCCGAACGAGTCCCGGGACAGGGACCGCAAAAACATTCAGTACTTC	CASSPNESRDRDRKNIQYF
TRBV7-2	.	.	TRBJ2-1	TGTGCCAGCAGCTTAGGGACTAACTCCTACAATGAGCAGTTCTTC	CASSLGTNSYNEQFF
TRBV7-8	.	.	TRBJ2-1	TGTGCCAGCAGCTTCGGGGGCCCGACTTACAATGAGCAGTTCTTC	CASSFGGPTYNEQFF
TRBV5-1	.	.	TRBJ2-3	TGCGCCAGCAGAGGAACGACAGTCACAGATACGCAGTATTTT	CASRGTTVTDTQYF
TRBV19	once	.	TRBJ2-2	TGTGCCAGTAGCTTGGTAGACGGGGAGCTGTTTTTT	CASSLVDGELFF
TRBV28	.	.	TRBJ1-2	TGTGCCAGCACCTTACCACCCCGTATAGAGACCTTC	CASTLPPRIETF
TRBV30	.	.	TRBJ2-3	TGTGCCTGGGGATCGGAGGCGCAGGGAGATACGCAGTATTTT	CAWGSEAQGDTQYF
TRBV5-8	.	TRBD1	TRBJ1-2	TGTGCCAGCAGCAAGGACAGGGAACATAACTATGGCTACACCTTC	CASSKDREHNYGYTF
TRBV3-1	.	TRBD2	TRBJ2-1	TGTGCCAGCAGCCTAAGACTAGCGGCCATATCCTACAATGAGCAGTTCTTC	CASSLRLAAISYNEQFF
TRBV7-2	.	.	TRBJ2-7	TGTGCCAGCAGCTCAACGGTCAGAGGCGGAGAGCAGTACTTC	CASSSTVRGGEQYF